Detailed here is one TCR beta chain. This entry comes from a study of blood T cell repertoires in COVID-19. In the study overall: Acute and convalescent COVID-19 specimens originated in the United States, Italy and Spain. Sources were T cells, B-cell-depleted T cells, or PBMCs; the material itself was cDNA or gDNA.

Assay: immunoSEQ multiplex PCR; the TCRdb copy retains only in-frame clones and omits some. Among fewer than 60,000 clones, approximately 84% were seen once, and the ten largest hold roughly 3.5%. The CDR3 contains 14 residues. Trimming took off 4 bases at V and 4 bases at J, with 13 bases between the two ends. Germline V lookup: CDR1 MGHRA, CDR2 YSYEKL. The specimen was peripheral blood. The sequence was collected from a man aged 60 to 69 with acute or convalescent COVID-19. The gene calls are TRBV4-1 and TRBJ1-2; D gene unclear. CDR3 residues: CASSPSGPSYGYTF. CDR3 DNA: TGCGCCAGCAGCCCCAGCGGCCCCAGCTATGGCTACACCTTC.